This is a list of T cell receptor beta chains from one sample in a study of CD8+CD57+ T cells in acquired aplastic anemia. TCRdb fed the reads into MiXCR, producing one record per CDR3 protein. The repertoire includes 150,000 to 200,000 distinct CDR3 sequences, around 50% of them detected once, and 10% to 15% sits in the top ten. Sequences were obtained from sorted CD4+, CD8+, or CD8+CD57+ T cells (not recorded which) from PBMCs. The receptors here all came from a human donor with aplastic anemia. Both conserved end residues are part of each CDR3. A D gene is named only where the DNA matches it firmly. Clone sizes are given selectively: once, few, many, or a class where the clone is expanded.

j_call: TRBJ1-5; v_call: TRBV19; d_call: NA; clone_size: many; cdr3_aa: CASSTGRDQPQHF; cdr3_nt: TGTGCCAGTAGTACAGGTCGGGATCAGCCCCAGCATTTT
j_call: TRBJ2-1; v_call: TRBV7-3; d_call: TRBD2; clone_size: few; cdr3_aa: CASSLMGSGGAGEQFF; cdr3_nt: TGTGCCAGCAGCTTAATGGGGAGCGGGGGGGCGGGTGAGCAGTTCTTC
j_call: TRBJ1-6; v_call: TRBV25-1; d_call: TRBD1; clone_size: NA; cdr3_aa: CASSVTGGPLHF; cdr3_nt: TGTGCCAGCAGTGTTACAGGGGGACCCCTCCACTTT
j_call: TRBJ1-2; v_call: TRBV19; d_call: NA; clone_size: NA; cdr3_aa: CASSIGQGANYGYTF; cdr3_nt: TGTGCCAGTAGTATTGGGCAGGGAGCTAACTATGGCTACACCTTC
j_call: TRBJ2-1; v_call: TRBV6-1; d_call: NA; clone_size: few; cdr3_aa: CASGTYRGGYNEQFF; cdr3_nt: TGTGCCAGCGGCACCTACAGGGGAGGTTACAATGAGCAGTTCTTC
j_call: TRBJ1-2; v_call: TRBV4-1; d_call: TRBD1; clone_size: many; cdr3_aa: CASSQAGDRAYGYTF; cdr3_nt: TGCGCCAGCAGCCAAGCGGGGGACAGGGCCTATGGCTACACCTTC
j_call: TRBJ1-2; v_call: TRBV20-1; d_call: TRBD1; clone_size: once; cdr3_aa: CSARDTTGSYGYTF; cdr3_nt: TGCAGTGCTAGAGATACGACAGGGAGCTATGGCTACACCTTC
j_call: TRBJ1-1; v_call: TRBV27; d_call: TRBD1; clone_size: few; cdr3_aa: CASSSPGQGPMNTEAFF; cdr3_nt: TGTGCCAGCAGTTCTCCGGGACAGGGGCCCATGAACACTGAAGCTTTCTTT
j_call: TRBJ1-2; v_call: TRBV2; d_call: NA; clone_size: NA; cdr3_aa: CASSAQGFGYTF; cdr3_nt: TGTGCCAGCAGTGCGCAGGGATTTGGCTACACCTTC
j_call: TRBJ2-7; v_call: TRBV20-1; d_call: NA; clone_size: NA; cdr3_aa: CSARVLVSYEQYF; cdr3_nt: TGCAGTGCTAGGGTTCTGGTGTCCTACGAGCAGTACTTC
j_call: TRBJ2-7; v_call: TRBV10-3; d_call: NA; clone_size: NA; cdr3_aa: CALHGINYEQYF; cdr3_nt: TGTGCTCTCCACGGGATCAACTACGAGCAGTACTTC
j_call: TRBJ1-3; v_call: TRBV19; d_call: NA; clone_size: once; cdr3_aa: CASSSQAGPGNTIYF; cdr3_nt: TGTGCCAGTAGCTCTCAGGCAGGGCCTGGAAACACCATATATTTT
j_call: TRBJ2-7; v_call: TRBV12-3/TRBV12-4; d_call: NA; clone_size: many; cdr3_aa: CASSFQGGYEQYF; cdr3_nt: TGTGCCAGCAGTTTTCAGGGCGGCTACGAGCAGTACTTC
j_call: TRBJ1-5; v_call: TRBV7-8; d_call: TRBD1; clone_size: many; cdr3_aa: CASSLRAGGSNQPQHF; cdr3_nt: TGTGCCAGCAGCTTAAGGGCAGGGGGCTCCAATCAGCCCCAGCATTTT
j_call: TRBJ1-2; v_call: TRBV7-2; d_call: NA; clone_size: many; cdr3_aa: CASSLEVGYGYTF; cdr3_nt: TGTGCCAGCAGCTTAGAAGTGGGCTATGGCTACACCTTC
j_call: TRBJ2-7; v_call: TRBV10-3; d_call: TRBD2; clone_size: NA; cdr3_aa: CAISAIASGYEQYF; cdr3_nt: TGTGCCATCAGTGCAATTGCTAGCGGCTACGAGCAGTACTTC
j_call: TRBJ1-1; v_call: TRBV5-1; d_call: NA; clone_size: many; cdr3_aa: CASSPEGGITEAFF; cdr3_nt: TGCGCCAGCAGCCCGGAAGGGGGAATCACTGAAGCTTTCTTT
j_call: TRBJ2-7; v_call: TRBV14; d_call: TRBD2; clone_size: NA; cdr3_aa: CASRDLAGGLPEQYF; cdr3_nt: TGTGCCAGCAGGGATCTAGCGGGGGGGCTCCCCGAGCAGTACTTC
j_call: TRBJ1-1; v_call: TRBV25-1; d_call: TRBD1; clone_size: few; cdr3_aa: CASSADRAPGKAFF; cdr3_nt: TGTGCCAGCAGTGCCGACAGGGCGCCTGGGAAAGCTTTCTTT
j_call: TRBJ2-1; v_call: TRBV2; d_call: NA; clone_size: few; cdr3_aa: CASSAGGEQFF; cdr3_nt: TGTGCCAGCAGTGCTGGGGGCGAGCAGTTCTTC
j_call: TRBJ2-1; v_call: TRBV24-1; d_call: NA; clone_size: NA; cdr3_aa: CATSRGVGAYNEQFF; cdr3_nt: TGTGCCACCAGCCGTGGGGTGGGAGCCTACAATGAGCAGTTCTTC
j_call: TRBJ2-2; v_call: TRBV24-1; d_call: NA; clone_size: NA; cdr3_aa: CATSNRDRNTGELFF; cdr3_nt: TGTGCCACCAGTAACAGGGACCGGAACACCGGGGAGCTGTTTTTT
j_call: TRBJ2-7; v_call: TRBV24-1; d_call: NA; clone_size: many; cdr3_aa: CATRTYEQYF; cdr3_nt: TGTGCCACCCGAACTTACGAGCAGTACTTC
j_call: TRBJ2-7; v_call: TRBV10-2; d_call: TRBD2; clone_size: once; cdr3_aa: CASPGLRGTHEQYF; cdr3_nt: TGCGCCAGCCCGGGACTACGAGGGACCCACGAGCAGTACTTC
j_call: TRBJ2-6; v_call: TRBV7-8; d_call: NA; clone_size: NA; cdr3_aa: CASSLPHSGANVLTF; cdr3_nt: TGTGCCAGCAGCTTACCCCACTCTGGGGCCAACGTCCTGACTTTC
j_call: TRBJ2-4; v_call: TRBV28; d_call: NA; clone_size: NA; cdr3_aa: CASSPFRGPNIQYF; cdr3_nt: TGTGCCAGCAGTCCCTTTAGGGGTCCGAACATTCAGTACTTC
j_call: TRBJ1-2; v_call: TRBV20-1; d_call: TRBD1; clone_size: many; cdr3_aa: CSARGDRGSSLYGYTF; cdr3_nt: TGCAGTGCTAGAGGGGACAGGGGCTCTAGTCTCTATGGCTACACCTTC
j_call: TRBJ2-7; v_call: TRBV7-3; d_call: TRBD1; clone_size: NA; cdr3_aa: CASSRDSSAMYEQYF; cdr3_nt: TGTGCCAGCAGCCGGGACAGCTCAGCGATGTACGAGCAGTACTTC
j_call: TRBJ1-1; v_call: TRBV20-1; d_call: NA; clone_size: NA; cdr3_aa: CSAQLSLNTEAFF; cdr3_nt: TGCAGTGCACAGCTCAGTCTGAACACTGAAGCTTTCTTT
j_call: TRBJ2-3; v_call: TRBV5-1; d_call: NA; clone_size: NA; cdr3_aa: CASSLDSTSTDTQYF; cdr3_nt: TGCGCCAGCAGCTTGGACAGTACTAGCACAGATACGCAGTATTTT
j_call: TRBJ2-3; v_call: TRBV5-1; d_call: TRBD2; clone_size: NA; cdr3_aa: CASSLGSSGKTDTQYF; cdr3_nt: TGCGCCAGCAGCTTAGGGTCTAGCGGGAAGACAGATACGCAGTATTTT
j_call: TRBJ1-2; v_call: TRBV20-1; d_call: NA; clone_size: NA; cdr3_aa: CSARDGQRTYGYTF; cdr3_nt: TGCAGTGCTAGAGACGGACAGAGGACCTATGGCTACACCTTC
j_call: TRBJ2-5; v_call: TRBV9; d_call: TRBD2; clone_size: once; cdr3_aa: CASSTGGGLGETQYF; cdr3_nt: TGTGCCAGCAGCACTGGGGGGGGTCTGGGAGAGACCCAGTACTTC
j_call: TRBJ2-1; v_call: TRBV5-1; d_call: NA; clone_size: many; cdr3_aa: CASSLRAGDEQFF; cdr3_nt: TGCGCCAGCAGCTTGAGGGCGGGCGATGAGCAGTTCTTC
j_call: TRBJ2-1; v_call: TRBV11-2; d_call: TRBD2; clone_size: many; cdr3_aa: CASSFGVAGGVNEQFF; cdr3_nt: TGTGCCAGCAGCTTTGGCGTTGCGGGGGGAGTAAATGAGCAGTTCTTC
j_call: TRBJ2-7; v_call: TRBV20-1; d_call: TRBD2; clone_size: many; cdr3_aa: CSAEALAGGYEQYF; cdr3_nt: TGCAGTGCCGAAGCCCTAGCGGGGGGTTACGAGCAGTACTTC
j_call: TRBJ2-7; v_call: TRBV29-1; d_call: NA; clone_size: few; cdr3_aa: CSSTDTFYEQYF; cdr3_nt: TGCAGCTCAACCGACACCTTCTACGAGCAGTACTTC
j_call: TRBJ2-5; v_call: TRBV10-3; d_call: NA; clone_size: NA; cdr3_aa: CAISESDETQYF; cdr3_nt: TGTGCCATCAGTGAGTCTGACGAGACCCAGTACTTC
j_call: TRBJ2-5; v_call: TRBV9; d_call: NA; clone_size: few; cdr3_aa: CASSPSSHPQETQYF; cdr3_nt: TGTGCCAGCAGCCCGTCCTCACACCCCCAAGAGACCCAGTACTTC
j_call: TRBJ2-2; v_call: TRBV10-1; d_call: TRBD2; clone_size: NA; cdr3_aa: CASSVLKSGGPPGELFF; cdr3_nt: TGCGCCAGCAGTGTCCTCAAGAGCGGGGGGCCCCCCGGGGAGCTGTTTTTT
j_call: TRBJ2-5; v_call: TRBV9; d_call: TRBD1; clone_size: once; cdr3_aa: CASSLPRTGVQETQYF; cdr3_nt: TGTGCCAGCAGCTTACCGAGGACAGGGGTACAAGAGACCCAGTACTTC
j_call: TRBJ2-1; v_call: TRBV9; d_call: TRBD1; clone_size: many; cdr3_aa: CASSVGRRQGLNEQFF; cdr3_nt: TGTGCCAGCAGCGTAGGCCGCCGACAGGGGCTCAATGAGCAGTTCTTC
j_call: TRBJ2-5; v_call: TRBV6-2/TRBV6-3; d_call: TRBD1; clone_size: NA; cdr3_aa: CASTTGGETQYF; cdr3_nt: TGTGCCAGCACGACAGGGGGTGAGACCCAGTACTTC
j_call: TRBJ1-5; v_call: TRBV29-1; d_call: NA; clone_size: NA; cdr3_aa: CSVQTESSNQPQHF; cdr3_nt: TGCAGCGTTCAGACAGAATCTAGCAATCAGCCCCAGCATTTT
j_call: TRBJ2-1; v_call: TRBV18; d_call: NA; clone_size: NA; cdr3_aa: CASSRRGGGSSYNEQFF; cdr3_nt: TGTGCCAGCTCACGCAGGGGAGGTGGGAGCTCCTACAATGAGCAGTTCTTC
j_call: TRBJ1-6; v_call: TRBV7-3; d_call: NA; clone_size: once; cdr3_aa: CASSLGGVYNSPLHF; cdr3_nt: TGTGCCAGCAGCTTAGGGGGTGTTTATAATTCACCCCTCCACTTT
j_call: TRBJ1-5; v_call: TRBV7-2; d_call: TRBD1; clone_size: many; cdr3_aa: CASSQGTGLSHQPQHF; cdr3_nt: TGTGCCAGCAGTCAAGGGACAGGGCTATCTCATCAGCCCCAGCATTTT